This T cell receptor (beta chain) appears in the sequencing data of a study of STAT3 mutations in large granular lymphocyte leukemia. Points on this clone: Its target is unknown.

Findings and limits, study-wide: Every T-LGLL patient had at least one immunodominant TCRbeta clonotype. Differing intervals and regimens complicate linking therapy response to clone burden.

CDR3 length equals 15 residues. V shed 0 bases and J shed 3 bases, with 12 bases lying between them. Germline lookup yields CDR1 LGHNA and CDR2 YNFKEQ. Measured with immunoSEQ multiplex PCR; TCRdb has only the in-frame clones, and not every one. The top ten clones hold roughly 49% of a sample with over 10,000 clones, 81% of them seen once. This sequence joins TRBV4-2 and TRBJ2-7; D may be TRBD1 (5 bases). This TCR derives from a man aged 55 to 70 with T-cell large granular lymphocyte leukemia. Some clones in this sample may be carry-over from other donors' samples. Source material: peripheral blood mononuclear cells. CDR3 in DNA: TGTGCCAGCAGCCAAGAAATTCGTAGGGGCTACGAGCAGTACTTC. Protein sequence: CASSQEIRRGYEQYF.